This is a list of T cell receptor beta chains from one sample in a study of molecular identifiers for immune sequencing clone quantification. TCRdb re-derived calls from the PCR reads in MiXCR, one entry per CDR3 protein. The sample includes about 320,000 distinct CDR3 sequences, 20% to 25% of them seen just once. Material for sequencing was naive CD8+ T cells from blood, with Jurkat cell RNA spiked in. The receptor set was obtained from a human donor in good health. Some libraries in this study had Jurkat cell RNA spiked in. Each CDR3 is given with its conserved first and last residue. Each record gives: J gene, clone size, V gene, D gene, CDR3 DNA, CDR3 protein. The D gene is left open where the match is weak. Expanded clones get a size class; other rows say once, few or many, or leave the size out.

TRBJ1-5 | many | TRBV5-5 | - | TGTGCCAGCAGCTTCCCGCGGGTACGGGGGTGGAATCAGCCCCAGCATTTT | CASSFPRVRGWNQPQHF
TRBJ1-1 | many | TRBV27 | - | TGTGCCAGCAGTTTTGCGGCTGAAGCTTTCTTT | CASSFAAEAFF
TRBJ2-3 | many | TRBV13 | TRBD1 | TGTGCCAGCAGCTTAGGCCGGGACAGGTGGACAGATACGCAGTATTTT | CASSLGRDRWTDTQYF
TRBJ2-3 | many | TRBV7-9 | - | TGTGCCAGCAGCTTATACCCGGCAGATACGCAGTATTTT | CASSLYPADTQYF
TRBJ2-2 | - | TRBV6-8 | - | TGTGCCAGCAGTTACTCTTTCCCCGGGACATGGAACACCGGGGAGCTGTTTTTT | CASSYSFPGTWNTGELFF
TRBJ2-7 | - | TRBV7-2 | TRBD1 | TGTGCCAGCAGCCCGGGGACAGGGCAATACGAGCAGTACTTC | CASSPGTGQYEQYF
TRBJ2-5 | many | TRBV6-5 | - | TGTGCCAGCAGTTACTCTCCGGTACAGAAAGAGACCCAGTACTTC | CASSYSPVQKETQYF
TRBJ1-6 | many | TRBV15 | - | TGTGCCACCAGCAGAGGCAGGGAGCTGAGCTCCTATAATTCACCCCTCCACTTT | CATSRGRELSSYNSPLHF
TRBJ1-3 | many | TRBV4-3 | - | TGCGCCAGCAGCCAGGGGAGCTCTGGAAACACCATATATTTT | CASSQGSSGNTIYF
TRBJ2-5 | many | TRBV20-1 | TRBD1 | TGCAGTGCTAGAGATCTCTGGGCCTCAGGGGGAGAGACCCAGTACTTC | CSARDLWASGGETQYF
TRBJ2-2 | many | TRBV5-1 | - | TGCGCCAGCAGCTTGGGCGACACCCACACCGGGGAGCTGTTTTTT | CASSLGDTHTGELFF
TRBJ1-6 | few | TRBV6-5 | - | TGTGCCAGCAACCTTCGACAGACCAATTCACCCCTCCACTTT | CASNLRQTNSPLHF
TRBJ2-3 | many | TRBV28 | TRBD2 | TGTGCCAGCAGCGGGGAAAAGAGCGGGATTAGAGCTAGCACAGATACGCAGTATTTT | CASSGEKSGIRASTDTQYF
TRBJ2-7 | many | TRBV7-2 | TRBD2 | TGTGCCAGCAGCTTAGCACTAGCGGGGTACGAGCAGTACTTC | CASSLALAGYEQYF
TRBJ1-2 | many | TRBV7-2 | - | TGTGCCAGCAGCTTATACATGGGGCGTGGCTATGGCTACACCTTC | CASSLYMGRGYGYTF
TRBJ1-1 | many | TRBV29-1 | - | TGCAGCGTTGAAAGGAACACTGAAGCTTTCTTT | CSVERNTEAFF
TRBJ2-3 | many | TRBV20-1 | TRBD2 | TGCAGTGCTAGCCACACTTCTAGCGGGGGGTACACAGATACGCAGTATTTT | CSASHTSSGGYTDTQYF
TRBJ2-3 | - | TRBV20-1 | TRBD1 | TGCAGTGCTAGCGAACCGGGACAGGGCACAGATACGCAGTATTTT | CSASEPGQGTDTQYF
TRBJ2-2 | many | TRBV5-8 | TRBD2 | TGTGCCAGCAGCTTCGGAGCGGGAGAGCTGAACACCGGGGAGCTGTTTTTT | CASSFGAGELNTGELFF
TRBJ2-7 | many | TRBV27 | - | TGTGCCAGCAGTTTATTAGCGTCGCAGTACGAGCAGTACTTC | CASSLLASQYEQYF
TRBJ2-3 | few | TRBV30 | TRBD2 | TGTGCCTGGAGCCCAGGACTAGCGGGGAAGACAGATACGCAGTATTTT | CAWSPGLAGKTDTQYF
TRBJ2-2 | - | TRBV3-1 | - | TGTGCCAGCAGCCAACCCACGTATCGGGGGGCGGAATATGGCGGGGAGCTGTTTTTT | CASSQPTYRGAEYGGELFF
TRBJ2-1 | many | TRBV11-2 | TRBD1 | TGTGCCAGCAGCTTGGTGACAGGGTCTGAGCAGTTCTTC | CASSLVTGSEQFF
TRBJ2-5 | - | TRBV30 | - | TGTGCCTGGCGCAGAATTGGGGAGACCCAGTACTTC | CAWRRIGETQYF
TRBJ1-5 | many | TRBV7-9 | - | TGTGCCAGCAGCGTACAGGGTCAGCCCCAGCATTTT | CASSVQGQPQHF
TRBJ2-3 | - | TRBV20-1 | - | TGCAGTGCTCCCGACAGGTTCGATTACACAGATACGCAGTATTTT | CSAPDRFDYTDTQYF
TRBJ2-7 | - | TRBV9 | - | TGTGCCAGCAGCGTAGGAGGGGCGGCTATTTCCTACGAGCAGTACTTC | CASSVGGAAISYEQYF
TRBJ1-5 | many | TRBV28 | - | TGTGCCAGTACCGTAGACCCCAATTATCAGCCCCAGCATTTT | CASTVDPNYQPQHF
TRBJ2-5 | - | TRBV5-1 | TRBD2 | TGCGCCAGCAGCTCAAAGCGGGATTTATGGGAGACCCAGTACTTC | CASSSKRDLWETQYF
TRBJ1-4 | many | TRBV6-5 | - | TGTGCCAGCAGTTACGAAGGACGACGTGGAACTAATGAAAAACTGTTTTTT | CASSYEGRRGTNEKLFF
TRBJ2-3 | many | TRBV28 | - | TGTGCCAGCGGAGACTCCACAGATACGCAGTATTTT | CASGDSTDTQYF
TRBJ1-2 | many | TRBV20-1 | - | TGCAGTGCCCCAGAGGGCCACTATGGCTACACCTTC | CSAPEGHYGYTF
TRBJ1-1 | many | TRBV27 | - | TGTGCCAGCAGTTTAATGGGTTCTGAAGCTTTCTTT | CASSLMGSEAFF
TRBJ2-2 | few | TRBV29-1 | - | TGCAGCGTGAATGTTGGCAGGGAGCTGTTTTTT | CSVNVGRELFF
TRBJ2-3 | - | TRBV20-1 | - | TGCAGTGCTAGAGATGGGGAGACTAGCACAGATACGCAGTATTTT | CSARDGETSTDTQYF
TRBJ2-3 | - | TRBV4-1 | - | TGCGCCGCCCGGGGGACAGTAATCACAGATACGCAGTATTTT | CAARGTVITDTQYF
TRBJ1-5 | few | TRBV6-2/TRBV6-3 | TRBD1 | TGTGCCAGCAGTTACGGGGCAGGGGGTTCGGGCAATCAGCCCCAGCATTTT | CASSYGAGGSGNQPQHF
TRBJ2-3 | many | TRBV11-2 | - | TGTGCCAGCAGCGATTGGGGAGATACGCAGTATTTT | CASSDWGDTQYF
TRBJ2-2 | - | TRBV3-1 | - | TGTGCCAGCAGCCAAGATCCCGCTCTTGACCTCAATACCGGGGAGCTGTTTTTT | CASSQDPALDLNTGELFF
TRBJ2-7 | many | TRBV16 | - | TGTGCCAGCAGCCAATTCCCACAGGAGCAGTACTTC | CASSQFPQEQYF
TRBJ2-5 | few | TRBV11-2 | TRBD1 | TGTGCCAGCAGCCTACATCCCATGGACAGGGGGGTACCCCAAGAGACCCAGTACTTC | CASSLHPMDRGVPQETQYF